This is a list of T cell receptor beta chains from one sample in a study of CD8 T cells in ankylosing spondylitis. TCRdb used MiXCR to reprocess the 5' RACE reads, holding one entry per CDR3 protein. Of just over 300,000 distinct CDR3 sequences in the sample, more than 20% were seen once. The sample taken for sequencing was blood, either unsorted or a sorted T cell fraction (not recorded which). These receptors were taken from a female donor with ankylosing spondylitis or in good health (not recorded which). The CDR3 runs from the conserved cysteine through the conserved F or W. D genes are given only for firm matches. Clone size appears in some rows only: once, few, many, or a class for an expanded clone.

>TRBV9|NA|TRBJ2-1|few
TGTGCCAGCAGCCCCCGCCCGGATTCATACAATGAGCAGTTCTTC
CASSPRPDSYNEQFF
>TRBV5-1|TRBD1|TRBJ2-7|NA
TGCGCCAGCAGCGAGAGGACAGGGATCGACGAGCAGTACTTC
CASSERTGIDEQYF
>TRBV5-1|TRBD1|TRBJ2-2|few
TGCGCCAGCAGCCGGGACAGCTCCAACACCGGGGAGCTGTTTTTT
CASSRDSSNTGELFF
>TRBV5-6|NA|TRBJ2-7|few
TGTGCCAGCAGCGCCGTCAAACGGGGCGGGGACTTATCCTACGAGCAGTACTTC
CASSAVKRGGDLSYEQYF
>TRBV5-1|NA|TRBJ1-2|NA
TGCGCCAGCAGCTCCCCAGGGAGAACCTATGGCTACACCTTC
CASSSPGRTYGYTF
>TRBV9|NA|TRBJ2-1|few
TGTGCCAGCAGCTCCCGCGGGGACCTTACCTACAATGAGCAGTTCTTC
CASSSRGDLTYNEQFF
>TRBV5-1|TRBD2|TRBJ2-3|many
TGCGCCAGCGGAGGACTAGAGACAGATACGCAGTATTTT
CASGGLETDTQYF
>TRBV4-3|NA|TRBJ1-3|NA
TGCGCCAGCAGCCCCCGAATACATGGAAACACCATATATTTT
CASSPRIHGNTIYF
>TRBV24-1|NA|TRBJ2-1|few
TGTGCCACCAGTGTAGGGCAGGGTCTAAACAATGAGCAGTTCTTC
CATSVGQGLNNEQFF
>TRBV20-1|TRBD2|TRBJ2-4|few
TGCAGTGCTAGGGCGGGAGGGGGATCTCTAGCCAAAAACATTCAGTACTTC
CSARAGGGSLAKNIQYF
>TRBV27|TRBD1|TRBJ2-5|many
TGTGCCAGCAGTTTCCAGACAGGGAAGACCCAGTACTTC
CASSFQTGKTQYF
>TRBV20-1|NA|TRBJ2-4|few
TGCAGTGTCAACATCCGATTGGGCAAAAACATTCAGTACTTC
CSVNIRLGKNIQYF
>TRBV19|TRBD1|TRBJ2-5|NA
TGTGCCAGTAGTATAACTTGGACAGGGCCTCAAGAGACCCAGTACTTC
CASSITWTGPQETQYF
>TRBV20-1|NA|TRBJ2-7|NA
TGCAGTGCCCAGTCCGCCTACGAGCAGTACTTC
CSAQSAYEQYF
>TRBV5-1|NA|TRBJ2-1|NA
TGCGCCAGCAGCTTGGCCAATTGGGGGACTGAGCAGTTCTTC
CASSLANWGTEQFF
>TRBV6-5|TRBD1|TRBJ2-3|NA
TGTGCCAGCAGTTACCAGGGGGTAGTGAGCACAGATACGCAGTATTTT
CASSYQGVVSTDTQYF
>TRBV5-1|NA|TRBJ2-7|NA
TGCGCCAGCAGCTTGTACCCTAGCACCGAGCAGTACTTC
CASSLYPSTEQYF
>TRBV4-3|NA|TRBJ2-1|NA
TGCGCCAGCAGCCGCCTAGGGGGGGAATACAATGAGCAGTTCTTC
CASSRLGGEYNEQFF
>TRBV5-1|TRBD1|TRBJ1-6|few
TGCGCCAGCAGCTCTGGGACAGCCTATAATTCACCCCTCCACTTT
CASSSGTAYNSPLHF
>TRBV6-2/TRBV6-3|NA|TRBJ2-1|few
TGTGCCAGCAGTTCCTACAGGGACAATGAGCAGTTCTTC
CASSSYRDNEQFF
>TRBV6-1|NA|TRBJ2-2|NA
TGTGCCAGCAGTCGTCCCGGGCTGAGGGACACCGGGGAGCTGTTTTTT
CASSRPGLRDTGELFF
>TRBV12-3/TRBV12-4|NA|TRBJ1-5|NA
TGTGCCAGCAGACAGGGATGGAATCAGCCCCAGCATTTT
CASRQGWNQPQHF
>TRBV12-3/TRBV12-4|TRBD2|TRBJ2-2|many
TGTGCCAGCAGGAATAGCGGGAGGAGGACCGGGGAGCTGTTTTTT
CASRNSGRRTGELFF
>TRBV10-3|NA|TRBJ1-1|few
TGTGCCTCTCACGGGGGGATCACTGAAGCTTTCTTT
CASHGGITEAFF
>TRBV11-2|TRBD2|TRBJ2-1|few
TGTGCCAGCAGCTCGGGGGGACTAGCGGGAGGCCTCGGCTACAATGAGCAGTTCTTC
CASSSGGLAGGLGYNEQFF
>TRBV29-1|TRBD1|TRBJ1-1|many
TGCAGCGTTGAAGGGGGACAGGGCGCATTCTTT
CSVEGGQGAFF
>TRBV5-5|TRBD1|TRBJ2-7|few
TGTGCCAGCAGCTTAAGACAGGGGATTAGCCAGGGCGAGCAGTACTTC
CASSLRQGISQGEQYF
>TRBV5-1|TRBD1|TRBJ2-7|NA
TGCGCCAGCAGCTTCGGACAGGGGTACTACGAGCAGTACTTC
CASSFGQGYYEQYF
>TRBV7-9|TRBD1|TRBJ1-2|NA
TGTGCCAGCAGCTTAGGAACAGGGGGTATCGATGGCTACACCTTC
CASSLGTGGIDGYTF
>TRBV7-2|NA|TRBJ2-1|few
TGTGCCAGCAGCTTTTACGGGGGTTCCTACAATGAGCAGTTCTTC
CASSFYGGSYNEQFF
>TRBV5-1|TRBD2|TRBJ2-7|NA
TGCGCCAGCAGCTCTCTAGCGGGCTTAGCCTACGAGCAGTACTTC
CASSSLAGLAYEQYF
>TRBV11-3|NA|TRBJ2-2|few
TGTGCCAGCAGCTTAGGTCGAGGGAGATTGGACACCGGGGAGCTGTTTTTT
CASSLGRGRLDTGELFF
>TRBV30|NA|TRBJ2-7|NA
TGTGCCTGGAGTGTACAACGGTACGAGCAGTACTTC
CAWSVQRYEQYF
>TRBV9|TRBD2|TRBJ2-1|NA
TGTGCCAGCAGCGTAGAAACTAGCGGGGACAATGAGCAGTTCTTC
CASSVETSGDNEQFF
>TRBV29-1|TRBD2|TRBJ2-1|few
TGCAGCGTGGGGACTAGCGGGAGTTTCAATGAGCAGTTCTTC
CSVGTSGSFNEQFF
>TRBV7-3|NA|TRBJ2-1|many
TGTGCCAGCAGCTTTCGAGGAAACAATGAGCAGTTCTTC
CASSFRGNNEQFF
>TRBV19|NA|TRBJ1-4|NA
TGTGCCAGTAGTCCCCCTGGGGGCGGGATAGAAAAACTGTTTTTT
CASSPPGGGIEKLFF
>TRBV6-5|NA|TRBJ1-2|NA
TGTGCCAGCAGTTACGTACTTGGCGGGGGCTACACCTTC
CASSYVLGGGYTF
>TRBV12-3/TRBV12-4|NA|TRBJ2-1|many
TGTGCCAGCAGTTTTCCAGACACGACCTACAATGAGCAGTTCTTC
CASSFPDTTYNEQFF
>TRBV29-1|NA|TRBJ1-1|few
TGCAGCACCGGGCACAGACTAGTACCGAACACTGAAGCTTTCTTT
CSTGHRLVPNTEAFF
>TRBV7-8|TRBD1|TRBJ2-1|NA
TGTGCCAGCAGCTTAGGGGACAGGCCGGCTTGGGAGCAGTTCTTC
CASSLGDRPAWEQFF
>TRBV5-6|NA|TRBJ2-7|many
TGTGCCAGCAGCCTGAGGACGGACCACCCCTACGAGCAGTACTTC
CASSLRTDHPYEQYF